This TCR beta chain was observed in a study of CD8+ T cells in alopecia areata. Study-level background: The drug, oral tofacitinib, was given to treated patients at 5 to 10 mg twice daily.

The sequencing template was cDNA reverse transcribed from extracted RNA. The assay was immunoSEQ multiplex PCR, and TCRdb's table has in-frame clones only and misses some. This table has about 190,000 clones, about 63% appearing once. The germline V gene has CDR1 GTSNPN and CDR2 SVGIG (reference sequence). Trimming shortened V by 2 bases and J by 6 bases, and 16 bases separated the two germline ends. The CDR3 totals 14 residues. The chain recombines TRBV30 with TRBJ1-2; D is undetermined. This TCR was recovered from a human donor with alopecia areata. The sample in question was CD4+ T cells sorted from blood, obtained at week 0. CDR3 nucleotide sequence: TGTGCCTGGAGTTTGGCAGCACAGATACATGGCTACACCTTC. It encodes CAWSLAAQIHGYTF. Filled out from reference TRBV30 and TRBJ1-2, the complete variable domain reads SQTIHQWPATLVQPVGSPLSLECTVEGTSNPNLYWYRQAAGRGLQLLFYSVGIGQISSEVPQNLSASRPQDRQFILSSKKLLLSDSGFYLCAWSLAAQIHGYTFGSGTRLTVV.